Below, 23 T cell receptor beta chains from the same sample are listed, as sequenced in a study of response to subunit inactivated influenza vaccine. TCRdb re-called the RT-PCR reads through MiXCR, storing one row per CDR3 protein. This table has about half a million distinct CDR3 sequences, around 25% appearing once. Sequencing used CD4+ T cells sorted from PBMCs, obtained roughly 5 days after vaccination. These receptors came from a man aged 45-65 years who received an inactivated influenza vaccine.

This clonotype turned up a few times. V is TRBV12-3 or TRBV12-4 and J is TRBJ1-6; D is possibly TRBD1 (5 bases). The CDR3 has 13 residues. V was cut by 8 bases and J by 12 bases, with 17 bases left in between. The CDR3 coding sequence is TGTGCCAGCGGGCGTGGGGCAATTTTACCCCTCCACTTT. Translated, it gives CASGRGAILPLHF.

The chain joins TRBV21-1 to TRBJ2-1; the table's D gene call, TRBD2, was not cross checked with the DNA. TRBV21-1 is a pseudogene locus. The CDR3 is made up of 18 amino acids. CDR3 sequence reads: CASSKSVSSGSPYNEQFF. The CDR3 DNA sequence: TGTGCCAGCAGCAAATCTGTTTCTAGCGGGAGTCCCTACAATGAGCAGTTCTTC.

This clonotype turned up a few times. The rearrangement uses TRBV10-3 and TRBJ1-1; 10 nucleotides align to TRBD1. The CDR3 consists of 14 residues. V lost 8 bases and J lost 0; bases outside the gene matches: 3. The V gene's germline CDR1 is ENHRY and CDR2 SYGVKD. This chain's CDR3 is CAIATGGLNTEAFF. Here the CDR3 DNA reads TGTGCCATCGCGACAGGGGGCTTGAACACTGAAGCTTTCTTT.

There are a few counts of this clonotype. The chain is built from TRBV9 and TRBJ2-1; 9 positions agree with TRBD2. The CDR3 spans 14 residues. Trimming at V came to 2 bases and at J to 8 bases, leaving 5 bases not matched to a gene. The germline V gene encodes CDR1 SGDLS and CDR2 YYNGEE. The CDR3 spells CASSVSGRADEQFF. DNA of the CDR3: TGTGCCAGCAGCGTTAGCGGGAGAGCGGATGAGCAGTTCTTC.

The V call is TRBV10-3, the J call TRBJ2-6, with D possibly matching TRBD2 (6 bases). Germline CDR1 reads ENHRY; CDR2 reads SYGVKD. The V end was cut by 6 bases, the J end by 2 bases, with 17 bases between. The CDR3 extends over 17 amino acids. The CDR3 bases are TGTGCCATCAGGCGGGACGTCCTTCATCCTGGGGCCAACGTCCTGACTTTC. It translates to CAIRRDVLHPGANVLTF.

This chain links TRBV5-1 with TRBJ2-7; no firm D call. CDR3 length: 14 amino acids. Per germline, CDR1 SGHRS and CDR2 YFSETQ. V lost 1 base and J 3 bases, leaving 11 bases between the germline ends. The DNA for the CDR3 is TGCGCCAGCAGCTTGAGTTGGCGGAACTACGAGCAGTACTTC. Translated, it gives CASSLSWRNYEQYF.

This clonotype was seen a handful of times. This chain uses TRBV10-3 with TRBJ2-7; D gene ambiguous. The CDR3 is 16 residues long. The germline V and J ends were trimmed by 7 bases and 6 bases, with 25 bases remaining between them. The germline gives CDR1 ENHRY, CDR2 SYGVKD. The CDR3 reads CAITEGPGVSSSEQYF. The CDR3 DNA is TGTGCCATCACCGAAGGCCCGGGTGTCAGCAGCTCCGAGCAGTACTTC.

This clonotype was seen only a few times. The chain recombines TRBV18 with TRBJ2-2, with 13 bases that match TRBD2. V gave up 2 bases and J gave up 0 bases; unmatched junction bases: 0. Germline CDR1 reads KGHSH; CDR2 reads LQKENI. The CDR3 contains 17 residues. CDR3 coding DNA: TGTGCCAGCTCACCAGGGACTAGCGGGGCGAACACCGGGGAGCTGTTTTTT. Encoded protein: CASSPGTSGANTGELFF. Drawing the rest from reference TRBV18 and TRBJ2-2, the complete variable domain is NAGVMQNPRHLVRRRGQEARLRCSPMKGHSHVYWYRQLPEEGLKFMVYLQKENIIDESGMPKERFSAEFPKEGPSILRIQQVVRGDSAAYFCASSPGTSGANTGELFFGEGSRLTVL.

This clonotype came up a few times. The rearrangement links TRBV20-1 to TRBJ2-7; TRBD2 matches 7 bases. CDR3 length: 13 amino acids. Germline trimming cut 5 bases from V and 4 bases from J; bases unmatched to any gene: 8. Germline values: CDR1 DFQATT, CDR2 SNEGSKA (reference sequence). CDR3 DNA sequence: TGCAGTGCTCGCCGGGAGGCGGGGTACGAGCAGTACTTC. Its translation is CSARREAGYEQYF.

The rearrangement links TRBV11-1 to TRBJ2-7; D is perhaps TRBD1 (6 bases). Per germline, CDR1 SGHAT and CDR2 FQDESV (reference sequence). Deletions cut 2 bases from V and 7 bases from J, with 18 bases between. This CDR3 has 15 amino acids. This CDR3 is CASSLLITGNLEQYF. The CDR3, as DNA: TGTGCCAGCAGCTTATTGATTACAGGGAACCTGGAGCAGTACTTC.

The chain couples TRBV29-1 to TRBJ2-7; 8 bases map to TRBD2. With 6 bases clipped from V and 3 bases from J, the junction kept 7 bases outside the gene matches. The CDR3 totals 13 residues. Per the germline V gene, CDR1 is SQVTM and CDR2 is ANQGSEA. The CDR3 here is CSVLLAGGYEQYF. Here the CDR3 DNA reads TGCAGCGTCCTCCTTGCGGGAGGCTACGAGCAGTACTTC.

The CDR3 spells CSVEFTGAGIQYF. CDR3 nucleotides: TGCAGCGTTGAATTTACAGGGGCTGGCATTCAGTACTTC. V and J are TRBV29-1 and TRBJ2-4, with 7 bases fitting TRBD1. Germline values: CDR1 SQVTM, CDR2 ANQGSEA. The ends lost 2 bases at V and 9 bases at J; junction bases unmatched: 7. The CDR3 is made up of 13 amino acids.

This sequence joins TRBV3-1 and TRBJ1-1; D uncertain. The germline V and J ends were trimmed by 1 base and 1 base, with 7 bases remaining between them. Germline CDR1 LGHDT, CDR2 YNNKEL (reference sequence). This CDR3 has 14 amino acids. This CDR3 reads CASSQGPGNTEAFF. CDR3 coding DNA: TGTGCCAGCAGCCAAGGTCCGGGGAACACTGAAGCTTTCTTT.

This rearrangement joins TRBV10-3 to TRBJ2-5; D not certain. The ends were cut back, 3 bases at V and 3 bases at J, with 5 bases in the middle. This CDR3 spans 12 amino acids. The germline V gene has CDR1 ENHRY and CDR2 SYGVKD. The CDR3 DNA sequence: TGTGCCATCAGTGACTCAAAAGAGACCCAGTACTTC. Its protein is CAISDSKETQYF.

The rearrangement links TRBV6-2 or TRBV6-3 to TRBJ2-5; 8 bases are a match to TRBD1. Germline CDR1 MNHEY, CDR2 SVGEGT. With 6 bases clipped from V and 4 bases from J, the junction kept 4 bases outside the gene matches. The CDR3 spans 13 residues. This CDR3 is CASRRQGSETQYF. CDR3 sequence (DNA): TGTGCCAGCAGAAGACAGGGGTCAGAGACCCAGTACTTC.

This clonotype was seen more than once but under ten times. The CDR3 is CATSRDGQTSTDTQYF. The DNA of the CDR3 is TGTGCCACCAGCAGAGATGGACAGACTAGCACAGATACGCAGTATTTT. The chain couples TRBV15 to TRBJ2-3; TRBD1 might be the D (6 bases). This CDR3 has 16 residues. V was shortened by 0 bases and J by 0 bases, with 10 bases between the two germline ends. The germline CDR1 and CDR2 sequences are LNHNV and YYDKDF (reference sequence).

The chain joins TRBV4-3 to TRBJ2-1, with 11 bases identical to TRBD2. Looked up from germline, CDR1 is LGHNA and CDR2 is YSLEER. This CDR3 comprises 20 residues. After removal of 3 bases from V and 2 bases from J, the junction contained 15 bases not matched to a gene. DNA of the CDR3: TGCGCCAGCAGCCATGACCCCACCACCGGGACTAGCGGACCCTACAATGAGCAGTTCTTC. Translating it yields CASSHDPTTGTSGPYNEQFF.

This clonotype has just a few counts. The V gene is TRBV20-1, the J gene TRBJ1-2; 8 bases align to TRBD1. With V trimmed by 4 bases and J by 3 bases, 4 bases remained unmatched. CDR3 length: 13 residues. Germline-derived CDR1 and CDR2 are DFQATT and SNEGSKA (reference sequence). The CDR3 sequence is CSATDRGYYGYTF. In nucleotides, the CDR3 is TGCAGTGCTACCGACAGGGGATACTATGGCTACACCTTC.

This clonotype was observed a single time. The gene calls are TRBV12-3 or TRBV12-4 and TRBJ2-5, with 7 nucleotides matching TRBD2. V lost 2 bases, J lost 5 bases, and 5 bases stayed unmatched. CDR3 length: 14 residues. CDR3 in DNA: TGTGCCAGCAGTTTAAGCGGGGACGGGGAGACCCAGTACTTC. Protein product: CASSLSGDGETQYF.

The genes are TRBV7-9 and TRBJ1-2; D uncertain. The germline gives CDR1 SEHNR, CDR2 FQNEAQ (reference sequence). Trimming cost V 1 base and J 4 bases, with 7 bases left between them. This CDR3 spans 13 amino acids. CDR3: CASSLDGLYGYTF. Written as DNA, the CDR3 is TGTGCCAGCAGCTTAGACGGCCTCTATGGCTACACCTTC.

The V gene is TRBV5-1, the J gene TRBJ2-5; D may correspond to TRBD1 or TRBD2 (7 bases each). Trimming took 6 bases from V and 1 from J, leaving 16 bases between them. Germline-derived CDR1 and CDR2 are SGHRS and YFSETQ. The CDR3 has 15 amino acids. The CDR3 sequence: CASTQGGLVQETQYF. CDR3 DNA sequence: TGCGCCAGCACGCAGGGGGGGCTGGTCCAAGAGACCCAGTACTTC. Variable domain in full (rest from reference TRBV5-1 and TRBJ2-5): KAGVTQTPRYLIKTRGQQVTLSCSPISGHRSVSWYQQTPGQGLQFLFEYFSETQRNKGNFPGRFSGRQFSNSRSEMNVSTLELGDSALYLCASTQGGLVQETQYFGPGTRLLVL.

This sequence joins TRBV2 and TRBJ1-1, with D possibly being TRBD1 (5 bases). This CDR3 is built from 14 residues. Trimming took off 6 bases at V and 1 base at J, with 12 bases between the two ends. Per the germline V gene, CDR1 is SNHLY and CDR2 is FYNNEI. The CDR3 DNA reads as TGTGCCAGCAGCCGCATGGGGGAGAACACTGAAGCTTTCTTT. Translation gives CASSRMGENTEAFF.

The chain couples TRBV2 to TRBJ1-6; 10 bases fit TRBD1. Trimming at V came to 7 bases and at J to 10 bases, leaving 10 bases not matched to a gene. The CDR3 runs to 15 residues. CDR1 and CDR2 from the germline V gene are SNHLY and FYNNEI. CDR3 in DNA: TGTGCCAGCATTCCCGGGACAGGGGCTGGCTCACCCCTCCACTTT. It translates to CASIPGTGAGSPLHF.